The 23 T cell receptor beta chains given below trace back to one sample, sequenced in a study of identical twins. TCRdb independently ran MiXCR on the 5' RACE reads; one entry per CDR3 protein. The sample shows 1,800,000 or so distinct CDR3 sequences, about 31% of them seen only once. Input material: cord blood. The receptors stem from a newborn girl in good health.

V usage is TRBV19 and J usage is TRBJ1-4; no reliable D call. V was cut by 3 bases and J by 7 bases, with 15 bases left in between. The V gene's germline CDR1 is LNHDA and CDR2 SQIVND (reference sequence). There are 15 residues in the CDR3. CDR3 DNA: TGTGCCAGTAGTATTTCTCGTTCTGCAGGTGAAAAACTGTTTTTT. It is translated as CASSISRSAGEKLFF.

Notes on this clonotype: It is likely a read error, because the conserved phenylalanine at the end of the CDR3 is missing. The chain combines TRBV3-1 with TRBJ1-1; the match to TRBD1 covers 7 bases. Trimming at V came to 5 bases and at J to 1 base, leaving 1 base not matched to a gene. This CDR3 contains 13 residues. Germline V gene data show CDR1 as LGHDT and CDR2 as YNNKEL (reference sequence). The CDR3 sequence: CASSYRGNTEAFS. For the CDR3, the DNA is TGTGCCAGCAGCTACAGGGGGAACACTGAAGCTTTCTCT.

The rearrangement links TRBV2 to TRBJ2-2, with 8 bases fitting TRBD2. The CDR3 totals 14 residues. The junction had 5 bases not matched to a gene; V was cut back by 8 bases and J by 3 bases. Germline CDR1 SNHLY, CDR2 FYNNEI. CDR3 in amino acids: CASSERGYTGELFF. CDR3 bases: TGTGCCAGCTCAGAGCGGGGGTACACCGGGGAGCTGTTTTTT.

This chain uses TRBV3-1 with TRBJ2-2; 9 positions match TRBD2. Looked up from germline, CDR1 is LGHDT and CDR2 is YNNKEL (reference sequence). The trim removed 4 bases at V and 4 bases at J, leaving 7 bases unmatched. This CDR3 region has 16 residues. The CDR3 protein is CASSRPDSGGTGELFF. CDR3 DNA sequence: TGTGCCAGCAGCCGGCCTGATAGCGGGGGCACCGGGGAGCTGTTTTTT.

Written as DNA, the CDR3 is TGTGCCATCAGCGGAGGCCTATCCCTCGCGGAGACCCAGTACTTC. This gives the protein CAISGGLSLAETQYF. This chain links TRBV10-3 with TRBJ2-7, with D possibly being TRBD2 (5 bases). The J call may be faulty, since TRBJ2-5 better matches the DNA end. This CDR3 is built from 15 residues. From germline, CDR1 is ENHRY and CDR2 SYGVKD.

This clonotype was found a few times. The chain couples TRBV29-1 to TRBJ2-7; D is perhaps TRBD1 or TRBD2 (5 bases each). Germline V CDR1 and CDR2: SQVTM, ANQGSEA. V was pared by 6 bases and J by 0 bases, with 9 bases between. This CDR3 comprises 12 residues. CDR3 loop: CSVVGASYEQYF. The CDR3 nucleotides read TGCAGCGTGGTCGGGGCCTCCTACGAGCAGTACTTC.

This clonotype occurred a few times. The chain has TRBV3-1 and TRBJ2-5, with D maybe TRBD1 (5 bases). Germline V gene lookup returns CDR1 LGHDT and CDR2 YNNKEL (reference sequence). The CDR3 has 15 amino acids. V was pared by 4 bases and J by 0 bases, with 12 bases between. In DNA form, the CDR3 reads TGTGCCAGCAGCCGGATTCGACAGTACCAAGAGACCCAGTACTTC. Translating gives CASSRIRQYQETQYF.

This rearrangement joins TRBV9 to TRBJ1-4; a possible D gene is TRBD1 (5 bases). CDR1 and CDR2 (germline): SGDLS, YYNGEE. The V and J ends lost 3 bases and 11 bases respectively, with 20 bases between them. The CDR3 loop spans 15 amino acids. CDR3 sequence: CASSADYGIEGKLFF. The CDR3 region has the DNA TGTGCCAGCAGCGCTGATTATGGGATTGAGGGGAAACTGTTTTTT.

CDR3 residues: CSVVGTLDRALFTLNTEAFF. CDR3 DNA: TGCAGCGTTGTGGGGACGCTGGACAGGGCCTTATTTACCCTGAACACTGAAGCTTTCTTT. The chain couples TRBV29-1 to TRBJ1-1, with TRBD1 matching 8 bases. Germline V lookup: CDR1 SQVTM, CDR2 ANQGSEA. CDR3 size: 20 residues. V shed 4 bases, J shed 0 bases, and the junction held 22 bases outside the gene matches.

The chain recombines TRBV7-2 with TRBJ2-1; D unresolved. Per the germline V gene, CDR1 is SGHTA and CDR2 is FQGNSA. The CDR3 has 14 residues. V was clipped by 2 bases and J by 7 bases, with 12 bases between them. In nucleotides, the CDR3 is TGTGCCAGCAGCTTACCTACTGGCGGAAATGAGCAGTTCTTC. Translating it yields CASSLPTGGNEQFF.

The chain combines TRBV29-1 with TRBJ2-7, with TRBD1 matching 9 bases. With V trimmed by 7 bases and J by 3 bases, 7 bases remained unmatched. Germline-derived CDR1 and CDR2 are SQVTM and ANQGSEA. The CDR3 extends over 13 amino acids. CDR3 residues: CSAQTGQGYEQYF. The CDR3 bases are TGCAGCGCTCAAACGGGACAGGGCTACGAGCAGTACTTC.

This clonotype has just a few counts. V usage is TRBV5-1 and J usage is TRBJ2-3, with 8 bases that match TRBD1. Germline trimming cut 2 bases from V and 9 bases from J; bases unmatched to any gene: 8. This CDR3 is built from 14 residues. CDR1 and CDR2 (germline): SGHRS, YFSETQ. The CDR3: CASSFNPGQETQYF. The CDR3 DNA reads as TGCGCCAGCAGCTTTAATCCGGGACAGGAGACGCAGTATTTT.

The V gene is TRBV5-6, the J gene TRBJ2-7; 8 bases fit TRBD1. Germline loops: CDR1 SGHDT, CDR2 YYEEEE. There are 16 residues in the CDR3. Germline trimming cut 2 bases from V and 2 bases from J; bases unmatched to any gene: 9. The CDR3 coding sequence is TGTGCCAGCAGCTTAGCGACAGGGGATCCCCCCTACGAGCAGTACTTC. The encoded protein is CASSLATGDPPYEQYF.

V gene TRBV20-1 combines with J gene TRBJ2-1; TRBD1 is a possible D gene (5 bases). Germline V gene data show CDR1 as DFQATT and CDR2 as SNEGSKA (reference sequence). The CDR3 is 15 residues long. Trimming took 4 bases from V and 6 from J, leaving 19 bases between them. CDR3 DNA sequence: TGCAGTGCTACCCCGGACAACGCGCGTGGCAATGAGCAGTTCTTC. Translated, it gives CSATPDNARGNEQFF.

This CDR3 reads CSALFSYEQYF. In DNA form, the CDR3 reads TGCAGCGCCCTGTTCTCCTACGAGCAGTACTTC. This chain connects TRBV29-1 to TRBJ2-7, with D unresolved. The V end lost 7 bases, the J end lost 0 bases, and 7 bases lay between the germline ends. Germline lookup yields CDR1 SQVTM and CDR2 ANQGSEA. This CDR3 region has 11 residues.

This clonotype was counted once. The junction departs from the called germline gene at one end, perhaps through a read error. This chain uses TRBV7-9 with TRBJ1-4; 7 bases fit TRBD1. CDR1 and CDR2 from the germline V gene are SEHNR and FQNEAQ (reference sequence). The CDR3 totals 15 residues. The CDR3 nucleotides are TGTGCCAGCAGCTGGGGGGACAGCTCCTATGAAGAACTGTTTTTT. It specifies CASSWGDSSYEELFF.

Of note for this clonotype: The junction and the germline gene differ at one end; a read error may be behind it. The chain recombines TRBV11-2 with TRBJ2-7; TRBD2 aligns across 9 bases. Germline-derived CDR1 and CDR2 are SGHAT and FQNNGV. This CDR3 is built from 15 residues. The CDR3 loop reads CVSSEGLAGVYAQYF. CDR3 bases: TGTGTCAGCAGCGAGGGACTAGCAGGGGTCTACGCGCAGTACTTC.

This clonotype occurred a few times. The chain recombines TRBV20-1 with TRBJ2-1; D call uncertain. The V end lost 5 bases, the J end lost 2 bases, and 10 bases lay between the germline ends. The germline V gene has CDR1 DFQATT and CDR2 SNEGSKA (reference sequence). This CDR3 has 13 residues. CDR3 loop: CSAPPATYNEQFF. The CDR3 DNA follows: TGCAGTGCTCCCCCGGCCACCTACAATGAGCAGTTCTTC.

A few counts support this clonotype. The J gene is TRBJ2-7, the V gene TRBV7-9; TRBD2 matches 9 bases. The V segment lost 4 bases and the J segment 0 bases; nucleotides outside the gene matches: 13. The germline gives CDR1 SEHNR, CDR2 FQNEAQ (reference sequence). The CDR3 consists of 18 residues. CDR3 amino acids: CASSSKIGLALSSYEQYF. In DNA, the CDR3 is TGTGCCAGCAGCTCCAAAATCGGACTAGCGCTCAGCTCCTACGAGCAGTACTTC.

Worth noting for this clonotype: The CDR3 does not end in the conserved phenylalanine or tryptophan, so this is likely a read error. The V gene is TRBV20-1, the J gene TRBJ2-3; TRBD2 aligns across 12 bases. V lost 6 bases, J lost 3 bases, and 13 bases stayed unmatched. Germline assignment: CDR1 DFQATT and CDR2 SNEGSKA (reference sequence). There are 17 residues in the CDR3. For the CDR3, the DNA is TGCAGTGCCAAGACTAGCGGGGGCCCTATGGGAACAGATACGCAGTATCTT. It is translated as CSAKTSGGPMGTDTQYL.

V and J are TRBV28 and TRBJ2-5; no reliable D call. Trimming removed 1 base from V and 11 bases from J, with 11 bases in between. Germline V gene lookup returns CDR1 MDHEN and CDR2 SYDVKM. The CDR3 has 12 amino acids. The CDR3 sequence: CASSLLGKEQYF. The CDR3 nucleotides are TGTGCCAGCAGTTTATTGGGAAAGGAGCAGTACTTC. The full variable domain, its missing parts supplied by reference TRBV28 and TRBJ2-5, is DVKVTQSSRYLVKRTGEKVFLECVQDMDHENMFWYRQDPGLGLRLIYFSYDVKMKEKGDIPEGYSVSREKKERFSLILESASTNQTSMYLCASSLLGKEQYFGPGTRLLVL.

This chain uses TRBV12-3 or TRBV12-4 with TRBJ2-3; D possibly corresponds to TRBD2 (6 bases). The CDR3 length is 14 residues. Trimming shortened V by 8 bases and J by 5 bases, and 17 bases separated the two germline ends. The CDR3 bases are TGTGCCAGCTCGAAACGGGGGAATGGAGATACGCAGTATTTT. Amino acid sequence: CASSKRGNGDTQYF.

The chain combines TRBV9 with TRBJ1-4; 8 bases are a match to TRBD1. The CDR3 covers 15 residues. Germline lookup yields CDR1 SGDLS and CDR2 YYNGEE. Losses at the gene ends were 2 bases for V and 2 bases for J; bases not matched to a gene: 2. This CDR3 reads CASSVRTGTNEKLFF. Written as DNA, the CDR3 is TGTGCCAGCAGCGTCAGGACAGGGACTAATGAAAAACTGTTTTTT.